This TCR beta chain originates from a study of patients and donors after allogeneic stem cell transplantation. V lost 4 bases and J lost 0; bases outside the gene matches: 7. Germline values: CDR1 SGHRS, CDR2 YFSETQ. The CDR3 runs 17 residues. One entry per CDR3 protein, called by TCRdb with MiXCR from the RT-PCR reads. The sample contains hundreds of thousands of distinct CDR3 sequences, approximately 16% of which appear only once. Sequencing was done on a sample of blood, either unsorted or a sorted T cell fraction (not recorded which). The V gene is TRBV5-1, the J gene TRBJ2-6; 7 positions match TRBD1. The source is a human donor who was either an allogeneic HSCT recipient or a stem cell or donor lymphocyte infusion donor (not recorded which). It is not recorded whose cells these are; they may come from a transplant donor. The CDR3: CASSPPGQSSGANVLTF. CDR3 coding DNA: TGCGCCAGCAGCCCCCCGGGACAGTCCTCTGGGGCCAACGTCCTGACTTTC.